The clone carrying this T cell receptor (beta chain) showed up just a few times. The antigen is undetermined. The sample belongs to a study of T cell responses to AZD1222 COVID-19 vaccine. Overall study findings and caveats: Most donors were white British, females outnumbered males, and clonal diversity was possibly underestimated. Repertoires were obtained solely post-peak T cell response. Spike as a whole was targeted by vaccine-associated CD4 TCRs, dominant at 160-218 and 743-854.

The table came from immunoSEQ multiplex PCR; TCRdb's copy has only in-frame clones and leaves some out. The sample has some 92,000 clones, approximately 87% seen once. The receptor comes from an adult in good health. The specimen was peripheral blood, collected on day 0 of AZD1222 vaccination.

This CDR3 reads CASSDSSGGSTDTQYF. DNA for the CDR3: TGTGCCAGCAGTGACTCGAGTGGCGGGAGCACAGATACGCAGTATTTT. The chain links TRBV6-4 to TRBJ2-3; possible D gene TRBD2, 5 bases. V was shortened by 0 bases and J by 0 bases, with 10 bases between the two germline ends. The CDR3 consists of 16 residues. Germline CDR1 reads MRHNA; CDR2 reads SNTAGT.